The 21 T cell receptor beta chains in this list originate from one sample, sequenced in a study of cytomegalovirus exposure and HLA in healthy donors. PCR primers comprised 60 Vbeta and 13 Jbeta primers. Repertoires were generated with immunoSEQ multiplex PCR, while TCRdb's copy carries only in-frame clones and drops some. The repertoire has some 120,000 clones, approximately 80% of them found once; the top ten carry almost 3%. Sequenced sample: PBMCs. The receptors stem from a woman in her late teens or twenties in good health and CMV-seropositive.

The CDR3 nucleotides are TGTGCCAGCAGTTCCCCGACTAGCGCAGTATCCTACGAGCAGTACTTC. As protein: CASSSPTSAVSYEQYF. The V gene is TRBV28, the J gene TRBJ2-7, with 8 positions matching TRBD2. V lost 4 bases, J lost 1 base, and 9 bases stayed unmatched. The length of the CDR3 is 16 residues. Germline CDR1 MDHEN, CDR2 SYDVKM.

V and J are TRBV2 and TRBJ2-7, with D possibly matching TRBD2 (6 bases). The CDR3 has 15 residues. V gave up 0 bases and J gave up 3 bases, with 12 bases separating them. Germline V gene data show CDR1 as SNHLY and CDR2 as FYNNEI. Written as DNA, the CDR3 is TGTGCCAGCAGTGAAGCGCGGGGCACTGTCTACGAGCAGTACTTC. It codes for CASSEARGTVYEQYF.

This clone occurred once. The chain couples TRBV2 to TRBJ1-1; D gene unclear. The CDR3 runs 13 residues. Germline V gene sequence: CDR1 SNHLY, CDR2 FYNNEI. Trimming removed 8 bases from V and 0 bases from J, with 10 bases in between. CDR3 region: CASSQDLNTEAFF. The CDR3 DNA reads TGTGCCAGCTCCCAGGATTTGAACACTGAAGCTTTCTTT.

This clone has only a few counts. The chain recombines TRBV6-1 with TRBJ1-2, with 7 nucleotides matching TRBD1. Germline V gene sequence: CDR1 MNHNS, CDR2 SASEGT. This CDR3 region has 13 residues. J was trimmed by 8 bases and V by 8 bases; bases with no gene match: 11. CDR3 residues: CASGGRGYEGYTF. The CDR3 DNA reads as TGTGCCAGCGGGGGCAGGGGGTATGAAGGCTACACCTTC.

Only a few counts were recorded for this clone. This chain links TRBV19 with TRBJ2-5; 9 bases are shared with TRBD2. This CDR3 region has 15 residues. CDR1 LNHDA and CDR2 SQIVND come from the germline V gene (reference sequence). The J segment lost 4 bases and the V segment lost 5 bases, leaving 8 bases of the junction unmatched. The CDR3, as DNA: TGTGCCAGTAGTCCTCAGCGGGGGGTGGGAGAGACCCAGTACTTC. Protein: CASSPQRGVGETQYF.

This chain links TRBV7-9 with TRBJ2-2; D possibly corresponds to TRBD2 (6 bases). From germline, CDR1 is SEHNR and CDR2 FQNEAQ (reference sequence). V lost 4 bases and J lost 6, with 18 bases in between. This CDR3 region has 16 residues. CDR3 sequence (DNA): TGTGCCAGCAGCTCTAACCGGGACTGGCAACCCGGGGAGCTGTTTTTT. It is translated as CASSSNRDWQPGELFF.

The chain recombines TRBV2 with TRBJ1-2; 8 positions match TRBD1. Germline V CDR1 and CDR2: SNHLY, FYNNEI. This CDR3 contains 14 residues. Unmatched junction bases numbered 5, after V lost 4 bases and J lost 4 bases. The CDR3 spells CASSVDRDSYGYTF. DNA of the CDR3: TGTGCCAGCAGTGTGGACAGGGATTCCTATGGCTACACCTTC. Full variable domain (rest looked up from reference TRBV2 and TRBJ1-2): EPEVTQTPSHQVTQMGQEVILRCVPISNHLYFYWYRQILGQKVEFLVSFYNNEISEKSEIFDDQFSVERPDGSNFTLKIRSTKLEDSAMYFCASSVDRDSYGYTFGSGTRLTVV.

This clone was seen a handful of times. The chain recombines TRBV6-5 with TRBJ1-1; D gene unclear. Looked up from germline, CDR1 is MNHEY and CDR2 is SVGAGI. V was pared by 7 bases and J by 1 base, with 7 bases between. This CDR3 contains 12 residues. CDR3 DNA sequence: TGTGCCAGCAAACAGCCGAACACTGAAGCTTTCTTT. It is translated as CASKQPNTEAFF.

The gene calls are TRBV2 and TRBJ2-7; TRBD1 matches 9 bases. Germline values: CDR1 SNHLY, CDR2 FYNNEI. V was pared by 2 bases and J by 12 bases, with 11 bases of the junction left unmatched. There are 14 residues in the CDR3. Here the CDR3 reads CASSECDRGCNGYF. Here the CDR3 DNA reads TGTGCCAGCAGTGAATGTGACAGGGGGTGTAATGGGTACTTC.

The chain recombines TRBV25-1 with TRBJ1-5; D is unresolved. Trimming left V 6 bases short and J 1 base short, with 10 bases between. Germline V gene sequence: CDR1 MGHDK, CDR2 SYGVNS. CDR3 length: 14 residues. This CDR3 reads CASSGRESNQPQHF. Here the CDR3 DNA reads TGTGCCAGCAGCGGACGGGAGAGCAATCAGCCCCAGCATTTT.

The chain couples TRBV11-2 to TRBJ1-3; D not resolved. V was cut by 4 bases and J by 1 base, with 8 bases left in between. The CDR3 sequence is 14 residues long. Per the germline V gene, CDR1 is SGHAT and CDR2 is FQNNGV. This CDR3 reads CASSSRWSGNTIYF. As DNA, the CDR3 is TGTGCCAGCAGCTCCCGGTGGTCTGGAAACACCATATATTTT.

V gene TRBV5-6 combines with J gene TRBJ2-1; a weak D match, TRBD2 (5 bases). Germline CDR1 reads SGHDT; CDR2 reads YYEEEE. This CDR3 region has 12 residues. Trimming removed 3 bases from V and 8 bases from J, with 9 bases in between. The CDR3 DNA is TGTGCCAGCAGCTGGGAGCTGGATGAGCAGTTCTTC. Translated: CASSWELDEQFF.

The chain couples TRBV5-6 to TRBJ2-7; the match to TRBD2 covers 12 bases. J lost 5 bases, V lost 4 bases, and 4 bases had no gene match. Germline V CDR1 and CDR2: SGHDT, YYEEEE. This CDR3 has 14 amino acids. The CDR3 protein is CASSPLAGGDEQYF. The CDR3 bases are TGTGCCAGCAGCCCACTAGCGGGAGGAGACGAGCAGTACTTC.

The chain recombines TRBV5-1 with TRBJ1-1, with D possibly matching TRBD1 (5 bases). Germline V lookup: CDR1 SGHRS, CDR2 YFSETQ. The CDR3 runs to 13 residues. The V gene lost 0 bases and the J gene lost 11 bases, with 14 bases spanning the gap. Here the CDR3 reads CASSLDPGIRAFF. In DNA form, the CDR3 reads TGCGCCAGCAGCTTGGATCCAGGGATTCGGGCTTTCTTT.

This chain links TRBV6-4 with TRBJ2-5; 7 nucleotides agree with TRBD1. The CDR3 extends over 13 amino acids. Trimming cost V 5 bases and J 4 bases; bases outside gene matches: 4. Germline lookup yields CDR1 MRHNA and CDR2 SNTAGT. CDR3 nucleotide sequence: TGTGCCAGCAGTATACGGACAGGAGAGACCCAGTACTTC. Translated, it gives CASSIRTGETQYF.

CDR3 residues: CAGTGSGLGPTDTQYF. The CDR3 nucleotides read TGTGCCGGAACAGGGAGCGGCCTCGGCCCCACAGATACGCAGTATTTT. The V and J genes are TRBV5-6 and TRBJ2-3, with TRBD1 as a possible D gene (6 bases). The CDR3 is 16 amino acids. Germline CDR1 is SGHDT and CDR2 is YYEEEE. V lost 10 bases, J lost 2 bases, and 23 bases lay in between. Combining the CDR3 with reference TRBV5-6 and TRBJ2-3 gives the whole variable domain DAGVTQSPTHLIKTRGQQVTLRCSPKSGHDTVSWYQQALGQGPQFIFQYYEEEERQRGNFPDRFSGHQFPNYSSELNVNALLLGDSALYLCAGTGSGLGPTDTQYFGPGTRLTVL.

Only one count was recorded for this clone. CDR3 sequence (DNA): TGTGCCAGCAGTTCAGGGGAGAGGTCTGGGGCCAACGTCCTGACTTTC. Translated: CASSSGERSGANVLTF. The chain links TRBV27 to TRBJ2-6; possible D gene TRBD1, 6 bases. Germline V gene data show CDR1 as MNHEY and CDR2 as SMNVEV (reference sequence). The CDR3 covers 16 residues. V gave up 4 bases and J gave up 1 base, with 11 bases separating them.

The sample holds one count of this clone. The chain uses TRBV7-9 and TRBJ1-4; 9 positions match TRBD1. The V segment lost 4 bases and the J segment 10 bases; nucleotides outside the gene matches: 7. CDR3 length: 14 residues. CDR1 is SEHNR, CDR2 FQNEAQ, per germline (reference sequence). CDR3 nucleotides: TGTGCCAGCAGCTCACAGGGGGCGCGAGGAAAACTGTTTTTT. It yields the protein CASSSQGARGKLFF.

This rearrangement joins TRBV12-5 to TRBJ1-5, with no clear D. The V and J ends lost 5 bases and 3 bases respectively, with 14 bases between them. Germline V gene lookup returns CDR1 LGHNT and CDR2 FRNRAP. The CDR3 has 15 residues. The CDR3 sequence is CASGPTGEINQPQHF. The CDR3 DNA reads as TGTGCTAGTGGTCCGACCGGGGAGATCAATCAGCCCCAGCATTTT.

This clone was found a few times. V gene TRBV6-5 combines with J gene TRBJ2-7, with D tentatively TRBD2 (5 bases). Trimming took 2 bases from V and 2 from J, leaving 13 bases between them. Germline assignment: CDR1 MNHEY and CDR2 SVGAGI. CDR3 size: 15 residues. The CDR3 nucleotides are TGTGCCAGCAGTTACCTAGCCACCTTAACCTACGAGCAGTACTTC. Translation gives CASSYLATLTYEQYF.

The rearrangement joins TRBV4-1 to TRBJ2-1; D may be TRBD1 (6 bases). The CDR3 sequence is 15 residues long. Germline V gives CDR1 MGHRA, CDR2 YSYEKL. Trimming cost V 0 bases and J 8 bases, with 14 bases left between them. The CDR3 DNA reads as TGCGCCAGCAGCCAAGAACCAGGGGATAGGTATGAGCAGTTCTTC. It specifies CASSQEPGDRYEQFF.